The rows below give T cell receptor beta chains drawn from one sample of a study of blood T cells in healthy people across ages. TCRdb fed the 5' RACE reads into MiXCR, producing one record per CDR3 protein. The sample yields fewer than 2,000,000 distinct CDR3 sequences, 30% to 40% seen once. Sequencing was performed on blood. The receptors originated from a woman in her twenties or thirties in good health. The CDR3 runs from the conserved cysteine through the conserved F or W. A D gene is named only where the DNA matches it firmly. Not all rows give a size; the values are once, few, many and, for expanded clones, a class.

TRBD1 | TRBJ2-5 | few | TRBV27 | CASSLLDRERETQYF | TGTGCCAGCAGTTTATTAGACAGGGAACGAGAGACCCAGTACTTC
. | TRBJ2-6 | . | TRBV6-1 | CASKVAGLTGANVLTF | TGTGCCAGCAAGGTGGCAGGCCTCACTGGGGCCAACGTCCTGACTTTC
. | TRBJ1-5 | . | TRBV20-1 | CSARDGPIRNQPQHF | TGCAGTGCTAGAGATGGCCCGATTAGGAATCAGCCCCAGCATTTT
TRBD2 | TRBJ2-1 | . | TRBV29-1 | CSGLATSGPTYNEQFF | TGCAGCGGATTAGCCACTAGCGGGCCGACCTACAATGAGCAGTTCTTC
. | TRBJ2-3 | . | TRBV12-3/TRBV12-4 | CASSLGVSAGADTQYF | TGTGCCAGCAGTTTAGGGGTTAGCGCCGGCGCAGATACGCAGTATTTT
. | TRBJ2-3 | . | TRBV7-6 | CASSLYSSGLGTDTQYF | TGTGCCAGCAGCCTATACAGCAGTGGACTGGGCACAGATACGCAGTATTTT
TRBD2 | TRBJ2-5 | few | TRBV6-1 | CASTRLAEETQYF | TGTGCCAGCACCAGACTAGCGGAAGAGACCCAGTACTTC
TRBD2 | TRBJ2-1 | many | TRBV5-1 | CASSLAGSGLASREQFF | TGCGCCAGCAGCTTGGCTGGTTCGGGACTAGCGAGTAGGGAGCAGTTCTTC
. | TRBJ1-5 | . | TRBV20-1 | CSARDSGQTSGQPQHF | TGCAGTGCTAGAGATTCCGGGCAGACCTCGGGTCAGCCCCAGCATTTT
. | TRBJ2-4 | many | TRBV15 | CATSRNSSENIQYF | TGTGCCACCAGCAGGAATAGCAGCGAAAACATTCAGTACTTC
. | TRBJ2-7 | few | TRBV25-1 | CASSTGYGYEQYF | TGTGCCAGCAGTACAGGTTACGGCTACGAGCAGTACTTC
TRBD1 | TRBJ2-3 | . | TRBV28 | CASSLEGLDRTFDTQYF | TGTGCCAGCAGTTTAGAGGGTTTGGACAGGACCTTTGATACGCAGTATTTT
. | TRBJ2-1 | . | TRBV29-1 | CSVDKYNEQFF | TGCAGCGTTGACAAATACAATGAGCAGTTCTTC
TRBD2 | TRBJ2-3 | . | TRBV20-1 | CSAPEVGTNTDTQYF | TGCAGTGCTCCCGAAGTCGGGACTAACACAGATACGCAGTATTTT
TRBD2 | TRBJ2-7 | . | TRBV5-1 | CASSLTSGGGSTYEQYF | TGCGCCAGCAGCCTAACTAGCGGGGGGGGTTCTACCTACGAGCAGTACTTC
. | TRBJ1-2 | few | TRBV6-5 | CASSSGPGYGHTF | TGTGCCAGCAGTTCAGGGCCGGGGTATGGCCACACCTTC
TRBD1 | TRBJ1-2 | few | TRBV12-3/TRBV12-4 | CASSVKQGLGYTF | TGTGCCAGCAGCGTGAAACAGGGGTTAGGCTACACCTTC
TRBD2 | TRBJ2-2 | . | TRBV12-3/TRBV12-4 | CASSLGVAGGTGELFF | TGTGCCAGCAGTTTAGGAGTAGCGGGAGGAACCGGGGAGCTGTTTTTT
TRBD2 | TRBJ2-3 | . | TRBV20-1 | CSAFQRGGWGDTQYF | TGCAGTGCTTTTCAGCGGGGGGGCTGGGGAGATACGCAGTATTTT
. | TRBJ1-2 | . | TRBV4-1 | CASSQDISGEVYGYTF | TGCGCCAGCAGCCAAGATATTTCGGGGGAAGTCTATGGCTACACCTTC
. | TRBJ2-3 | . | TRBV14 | CASSQPEARPGSDTQYF | TGTGCCAGCAGCCAACCAGAGGCCAGGCCTGGCTCAGATACGCAGTATTTT
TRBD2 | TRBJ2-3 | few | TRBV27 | CASYGLADSTDTQYF | TGTGCCAGCTATGGACTAGCGGATAGCACAGATACGCAGTATTTT
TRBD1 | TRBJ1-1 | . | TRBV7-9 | CASSFRYRGVGSTEAFF | TGTGCCAGCAGCTTCAGGTACAGGGGGGTTGGAAGCACTGAAGCTTTCTTT
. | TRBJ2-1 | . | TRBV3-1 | CASSQYSRTHNYNEQFF | TGTGCCAGCAGCCAATATTCCCGGACACATAACTACAATGAGCAGTTCTTC
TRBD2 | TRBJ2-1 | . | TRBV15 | CATSRYPGAGGEPFIHNEQFF | TGTGCCACCAGCAGGTACCCGGGGGCGGGAGGCGAACCTTTTATCCACAATGAGCAGTTCTTC
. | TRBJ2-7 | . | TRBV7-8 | CASSHKILAFSYNEQYF | TGTGCCAGCAGCCATAAAATCCTAGCGTTCTCCTACAATGAGCAGTACTTC
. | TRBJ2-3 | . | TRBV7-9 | CASTKRAGGTDTQYF | TGTGCCAGCACCAAGCGGGCAGGGGGGACAGATACGCAGTATTTT
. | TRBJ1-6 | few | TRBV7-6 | CASSSGSNSPLHF | TGTGCCAGCAGCTCCGGCTCTAATTCACCCCTCCACTTT
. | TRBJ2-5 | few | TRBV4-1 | CASSQGRGEWQETQYF | TGCGCCAGCAGCCAAGGCCGGGGTGAATGGCAAGAGACCCAGTACTTC
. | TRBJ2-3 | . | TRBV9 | CASSPRGSGWGTDTQYF | TGTGCCAGCAGCCCCCGGGGCTCGGGCTGGGGCACAGATACGCAGTATTTT
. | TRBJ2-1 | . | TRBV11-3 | CASSLGPGRVYNEQFF | TGTGCCAGCAGCTTAGGCCCTGGGAGAGTCTACAATGAGCAGTTCTTC
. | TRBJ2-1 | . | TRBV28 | CASTTGPSSYNEQFF | TGTGCCAGCACGACAGGCCCGAGCTCCTACAATGAGCAGTTCTTC
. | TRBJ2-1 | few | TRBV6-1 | CASSPSGSTYNEQFF | TGTGCCAGCAGTCCGAGCGGGTCAACTTACAATGAGCAGTTCTTC
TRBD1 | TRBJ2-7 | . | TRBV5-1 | CASRSTGGSTYEQYF | TGCGCCAGCAGGAGTACAGGGGGCTCTACCTACGAGCAGTACTTC
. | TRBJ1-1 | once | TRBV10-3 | CAISEQMNTEAFF | TGTGCCATCAGTGAACAGATGAACACTGAAGCTTTCTTT
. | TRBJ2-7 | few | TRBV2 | CASVGLLYEQYF | TGTGCCAGCGTGGGACTCCTATACGAGCAGTACTTC
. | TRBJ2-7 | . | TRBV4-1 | CASSTDRKSSYEQYF | TGCGCCAGCAGCACCGACCGAAAGAGCTCCTACGAGCAGTACTTC
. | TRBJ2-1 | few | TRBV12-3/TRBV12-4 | CASSHGPGGYNEQFF | TGTGCCAGCAGTCACGGGCCCGGGGGCTACAATGAGCAGTTCTTC